The 20 T cell receptor beta chains given below trace back to one sample, sequenced in a study of identical twins. TCRdb reprocessed the 5' RACE reads via MiXCR and lists one record per CDR3 protein. The sample contains hundreds of thousands of distinct CDR3 sequences, approximately 24% of which appear only once. This sample also belongs to another study, concerning T cells expressing NK-cell markers.

Sequencing input: CD4+ T cells sorted from blood. The receptors shown here come from a young woman in good health.

The chain recombines TRBV5-4 with TRBJ2-2; 8 bases fit TRBD2. Germline-derived CDR1 and CDR2 are SGHNT and YYREEE (reference sequence). V trimming: 5 bases; J trimming: 4 bases; junction bases outside the gene matches: 7. This CDR3 contains 15 residues. The CDR3 sequence: CASRHWTSRTGELFF. As DNA, the CDR3 is TGTGCCAGCAGACACTGGACTAGCCGCACCGGGGAGCTGTTTTTT.

In its sample, this clonotype was seen a few times. The chain employs TRBV15 and TRBJ2-3; D is undetermined. The CDR3 covers 15 residues. Germline lookup yields CDR1 LNHNV and CDR2 YYDKDF (reference sequence). Trimming cost V 3 bases and J 2 bases, with 12 bases left between them. The CDR3 DNA is TGTGCCACCAGCAGGGGTCCTGACCCCACAGATACGCAGTATTTT. This translates into CATSRGPDPTDTQYF.

This clonotype was counted ten times or more. The chain combines TRBV20-1 with TRBJ2-7, with 8 bases lining up with TRBD1. The CDR3 loop spans 19 amino acids. Germline CDR1 reads DFQATT; CDR2 reads SNEGSKA (reference sequence). V lost 2 bases to trimming and J lost 1 base; unmatched junction nucleotides: 19. DNA of the CDR3: TGCAGTGCTAGATCCCCCCCCGGACAGGGTTCCGATTTATCCTACGAGCAGTACTTC. Translating it yields CSARSPPGQGSDLSYEQYF.

Many counts were recorded for this clonotype. The chain is built from TRBV5-5 and TRBJ2-6; D uncertain. Per germline, CDR1 SGHKS and CDR2 YYEKEE (reference sequence). Trimming took 4 bases from V and 4 from J, leaving 15 bases between them. The CDR3 runs 16 residues. This CDR3 is CASSPNLGSGANVLTF. In DNA, the CDR3 is TGTGCCAGCAGCCCGAATCTCGGGTCCGGGGCCAACGTCCTGACTTTC.

This chain links TRBV5-4 with TRBJ2-2; no clear D. CDR3 length: 17 amino acids. Germline V gene data show CDR1 as SGHNT and CDR2 as YYREEE (reference sequence). Trimming left V 3 bases short and J 3 bases short, with 18 bases between. CDR3 sequence (DNA): TGTGCCAGCAGCTCGAAATTGACTGATCGTTACACCGGGGAGCTGTTTTTT. Protein product: CASSSKLTDRYTGELFF.

The chain uses TRBV9 and TRBJ2-7; D unresolved. The CDR3 runs to 15 residues. The ends were cut back, 0 bases at V and 1 base at J, with 11 bases in the middle. CDR1 SGDLS and CDR2 YYNGEE come from the germline V gene. CDR3 sequence: CASSVGGQGSYEQYF. CDR3 in DNA: TGTGCCAGCAGCGTAGGCGGCCAAGGGTCCTACGAGCAGTACTTC.

CDR3 sequence: CASSYLGATYNEQFF. The CDR3 DNA reads TGTGCCAGCAGTTACTTAGGAGCAACCTACAATGAGCAGTTCTTC. The chain uses TRBV6-2 or TRBV6-3 and TRBJ2-1; no definite D call. From germline, CDR1 is MNHEY and CDR2 SVGEGT. This CDR3 is built from 15 residues. Trimming pared 1 base from V and 2 bases from J, leaving 9 bases between.

The chain links TRBV12-3 or TRBV12-4 to TRBJ1-5; no clear D. The CDR3 is made up of 13 amino acids. Trimming left V 4 bases short and J 7 bases short, with 11 bases between. The CDR3 region has the DNA TGTGCCAGCAGTTCCTTCCGACGGCAGCCCCAGCATTTT. Encoded protein: CASSSFRRQPQHF.

This clonotype was found a few times. This chain joins TRBV7-9 and TRBJ2-3, with D possibly being TRBD2 (5 bases). The CDR3 is 16 residues long. Germline CDR1 reads SEHNR; CDR2 reads FQNEAQ (reference sequence). V lost 6 bases, J lost 1 base, and 17 bases lay in between. CDR3 sequence (DNA): TGTGCCAGCAGATCCTCTGACGGAGGCGGCACAGATACGCAGTATTTT. Translating gives CASRSSDGGGTDTQYF.

The chain couples TRBV9 to TRBJ2-1; 9 nucleotides match TRBD1. Looked up from germline, CDR1 is SGDLS and CDR2 is YYNGEE. This CDR3 has 15 amino acids. With 3 bases clipped from V and 2 bases from J, the junction kept 3 bases outside the gene matches. CDR3 sequence reads: CASSGRDRAYNEQFF. In nucleotides, the CDR3 is TGTGCCAGCAGCGGCCGGGACAGGGCCTACAATGAGCAGTTCTTC.

This clonotype was counted between two and nine times. The V and J genes are TRBV5-1 and TRBJ2-1; 10 bases line up with TRBD2. Germline assignment: CDR1 SGHRS and CDR2 YFSETQ. CDR3 size: 15 residues. The V gene end was trimmed by 4 bases and the J gene end by 8 bases; junction bases not matched to a gene: 9. CDR3 loop: CASSDLAGVGDEQFF. DNA for the CDR3: TGCGCCAGCAGCGATCTAGCGGGAGTGGGCGATGAGCAGTTCTTC.

The rearrangement uses TRBV3-1 and TRBJ1-5; 7 positions match TRBD1. The germline V gene has CDR1 LGHDT and CDR2 YNNKEL (reference sequence). This CDR3 has 15 amino acids. Unmatched junction bases numbered 8, after V lost 4 bases and J lost 5 bases. The CDR3 is CASSLTTGLHQPQHF. The CDR3 DNA follows: TGTGCCAGCAGCCTTACGACAGGGTTGCATCAGCCCCAGCATTTT. The whole variable domain, filled in from reference TRBV3-1 and TRBJ1-5, reads DTAVSQTPKYLVTQMGNDKSIKCEQNLGHDTMYWYKQDSKKFLKIMFSYNNKELIINETVPNRFSPKSPDKAHLNLHINSLELGDSAVYFCASSLTTGLHQPQHFGDGTRLSIL.

The chain joins TRBV3-1 to TRBJ2-7, with D uncertain. Trimming shortened V by 0 bases and J by 10 bases, and 16 bases separated the two germline ends. The CDR3 is 14 residues long. CDR1 and CDR2 (germline): LGHDT, YNNKEL (reference sequence). The CDR3 reads CASSQDMALPVQYF. The CDR3 nucleotides are TGTGCCAGCAGCCAAGATATGGCACTCCCGGTTCAGTACTTC.

A few counts support this clonotype. The chain is built from TRBV12-3 or TRBV12-4 and TRBJ2-5; TRBD1 matches 8 bases. The ends lost 4 bases at V and 2 bases at J; junction bases unmatched: 12. The length of the CDR3 is 17 residues. The CDR3 loop is CASSYRLGDRLQETQYF. The CDR3 region has the DNA TGTGCCAGCAGTTACCGATTGGGGGACAGGCTTCAAGAGACCCAGTACTTC.

The V gene is TRBV9, the J gene TRBJ2-1; 11 nucleotides agree with TRBD2. V lost 2 bases and J lost 4; bases outside the gene matches: 2. The CDR3 consists of 15 residues. Germline loops: CDR1 SGDLS, CDR2 YYNGEE. The CDR3 DNA reads TGTGCCAGCAGCGTGACTAGCGGGGAATACAATGAGCAGTTCTTC. This sequence encodes CASSVTSGEYNEQFF.

V and J are TRBV6-1 and TRBJ2-3; 8 positions agree with TRBD2. CDR1 is MNHNS, CDR2 SASEGT, per germline. Trimming removed 6 bases from V and 6 bases from J; junction bases left unmatched: 11. The CDR3 consists of 15 residues. CDR3 residues: CASRSDGTSRDTQYF. As DNA, the CDR3 is TGTGCCAGCAGAAGCGACGGGACTAGTCGGGATACGCAGTATTTT.

This sequence joins TRBV5-1 and TRBJ1-1, with D hard to call. Germline V gives CDR1 SGHRS, CDR2 YFSETQ. The CDR3 loop spans 14 amino acids. V lost 1 base, J lost 4 bases, and 11 bases lay in between. CDR3 protein: CASSLTGEGTEAFF. The CDR3 DNA reads as TGCGCCAGCAGCTTGACTGGGGAGGGCACTGAAGCTTTCTTT.

The rearrangement joins TRBV5-1 to TRBJ2-1; 10 nucleotides align to TRBD1. Per the germline V gene, CDR1 is SGHRS and CDR2 is YFSETQ. V shed 0 bases, J shed 8 bases, and the junction held 5 bases outside the gene matches. This CDR3 is built from 15 residues. CDR3 loop: CASSLDGQGVDEQFF. The CDR3 nucleotides are TGCGCCAGCAGCTTGGACGGACAGGGGGTTGATGAGCAGTTCTTC.

This clonotype has just a few counts. This sequence joins TRBV2 and TRBJ2-1; D gene uncertain. V lost 2 bases and J 5 bases, leaving 7 bases between the germline ends. The CDR3 covers 13 residues. Germline V gene lookup returns CDR1 SNHLY and CDR2 FYNNEI. DNA for the CDR3: TGTGCCAGCAGTGAATCACGTAACAATGAGCAGTTCTTC. This encodes CASSESRNNEQFF. Drawing the rest from reference TRBV2 and TRBJ2-1, the complete variable domain is EPEVTQTPSHQVTQMGQEVILRCVPISNHLYFYWYRQILGQKVEFLVSFYNNEISEKSEIFDDQFSVERPDGSNFTLKIRSTKLEDSAMYFCASSESRNNEQFFGPGTRLTVL.

This sequence joins TRBV12-3 or TRBV12-4 and TRBJ1-2; no definite D call. V lost 6 bases, J lost 5 bases, and 19 bases lay in between. The CDR3 extends over 15 amino acids. The CDR3: CASSNKPAISYGYTF. The CDR3 nucleotides read TGTGCCAGCAGCAACAAGCCGGCCATTTCTTATGGCTACACCTTC.